The 7 T cell receptor beta chains reported below all come from one sample, sequenced in a study of vaccination effects on CD4 cells after COVID-19. Only in-frame clones appear in the TCRdb table, and some are missing; sequencing was by immunoSEQ multiplex PCR. Of fewer than 90,000 clones detected, roughly two thirds appear once; the ten largest clones hold more than 5%. With the ViraFEST assay, the study expanded antigen-specific CD4+ T cells using viral peptide pools, then sequenced them. The culture ran for roughly 10 days before CD4+ T cells were isolated. Infection dated between March and December 2020, before the Alpha, Beta and Delta variants reached the United States. The antigens of these receptors remain unknown. The input for sequencing was CD4+ T cells from PBMCs cultured with HIV peptides, taken before COVID-19 vaccination. Subset reported: HIV-1 Nef peptide pool negative control/reference culture. The receptors here all came from a human donor who had a prior SARS-CoV-2 infection.

This rearrangement joins TRBV27 to TRBJ2-2; D is possibly TRBD2 (5 bases). V shed 2 bases and J shed 0 bases, with 7 bases lying between them. Germline assignment: CDR1 MNHEY and CDR2 SMNVEV (reference sequence). The CDR3 length is 15 residues. CDR3 bases: TGTGCCAGCAGTTTAAAAGCGGCGAACACCGGGGAGCTGTTTTTT. This translates into CASSLKAANTGELFF.

This clone was seen a handful of times. The chain is built from TRBV29-1 and TRBJ2-3, with 9 bases that match TRBD1. This CDR3 spans 15 amino acids. Germline V lookup: CDR1 SQVTM, CDR2 ANQGSEA. V shed 3 bases, J shed 4 bases, and the junction held 8 bases outside the gene matches. The CDR3 spells CSVEVWDRAPDTQYF. The CDR3 DNA sequence: TGCAGCGTTGAGGTCTGGGACAGGGCCCCAGATACGCAGTATTTT.

The rearrangement joins TRBV9 to TRBJ1-1; D is unclear. Germline loops: CDR1 SGDLS, CDR2 YYNGEE. The CDR3 extends over 15 amino acids. V lost 1 base to trimming and J lost 0 bases, with 10 bases between them. Here the CDR3 DNA reads TGTGCCAGCAGCGTAAGTCCGAACATGAACACTGAAGCTTTCTTT. This codes for CASSVSPNMNTEAFF.

The chain employs TRBV15 and TRBJ2-5; D is unclear. Germline V lookup: CDR1 LNHNV, CDR2 YYDKDF (reference sequence). The CDR3 contains 15 residues. The V end lost 1 base, the J end lost 4 bases, and 13 bases lay between the germline ends. The CDR3 is CATSRGGRVPETQYF. The DNA for the CDR3 is TGTGCCACCAGCAGAGGGGGAAGGGTTCCAGAGACCCAGTACTTC.

The chain couples TRBV3-1 (or the pseudogene TRBV3-2) to TRBJ1-4, with 7 nucleotides matching TRBD1. Trimming took 1 base from V and 8 from J; bases not matched to a gene: 7. Germline V gene lookup returns CDR1 LGHDT and CDR2 YNNKEL (reference sequence). This CDR3 is 15 amino acids long. DNA for the CDR3: TGTGCCAGCAGCCAAGGGTCAGGGGGTCGGGAAAAACTGTTTTTT. It codes for CASSQGSGGREKLFF.

V gene TRBV6-5 combines with J gene TRBJ2-7; TRBD2 aligns across 11 bases. The CDR3 is 15 amino acids. With V trimmed by 7 bases and J by 6 bases, 11 bases remained unmatched. Germline-derived CDR1 and CDR2 are MNHEY and SVGAGI. DNA of the CDR3: TGTGCCAGCACCCTCGTAGCGGGAGGGCCGCCCGAGCAGTACTTC. It yields the protein CASTLVAGGPPEQYF.

This chain connects TRBV5-4 to TRBJ1-1; the D is unclear. V shed 0 bases and J shed 3 bases, with 12 bases lying between them. Germline V gene lookup returns CDR1 SGHNT and CDR2 YYREEE (reference sequence). The CDR3 loop spans 15 amino acids. In DNA, the CDR3 is TGTGCCAGCAGCTTGGCCGCAGCACGGGACACTGAAGCTTTCTTT. It codes for CASSLAAARDTEAFF. Drawing the rest from reference TRBV5-4 and TRBJ1-1, the complete variable domain is ETGVTQSPTHLIKTRGQQVTLRCSSQSGHNTVSWYQQALGQGPQFIFQYYREEENGRGNFPPRFSGLQFPNYSSELNVNALELDDSALYLCASSLAAARDTEAFFGQGTRLTVV.